What follows are 10 T cell receptor beta chains derived from one specimen sequenced in a study of a mutant IDH1 vaccine in newly diagnosed glioma. These receptors have no identified antigens. TCRdb's copy holds only in-frame clones and misses some; the assay was immunoSEQ multiplex PCR. The sample gives roughly 42,000 clones, over 75% of which show up once; roughly 1.8% is in the top ten. Time point: week 5, during vaccination. Doses consisted of 300 ug of mutant IDH1 20-mer peptide each, paired with topical imiquimod. The sample consisted of PBMCs, taken from a glioma patient whose treatment included an IDH1 peptide vaccine. The receptors were sampled from a man aged 35-49 years with glioma.

The chain's CDR3 is CASSQELIVRTGSNQPQHF. CDR3 bases: TGCGCCAGCAGCCAAGAGTTAATCGTTCGGACAGGGAGCAATCAGCCCCAGCATTTT. V usage is TRBV4-3 and J usage is TRBJ1-5; 8 nucleotides line up with TRBD1. In germline, CDR1 is LGHNA, CDR2 YSLEER. The length of the CDR3 is 19 residues. V lost 0 bases to trimming and J lost 1 base; unmatched junction nucleotides: 11.

V and J are TRBV6-1 and TRBJ2-1, with unresolved D. The CDR3 loop spans 11 amino acids. In germline, CDR1 is MNHNS, CDR2 SASEGT. In nucleotides, the CDR3 is TGTGCAATGCGCTCCTACAATGAGCAGTTCTTC. Protein product: CAMRSYNEQFF.

In its sample, this clone was seen a few times. The V gene is TRBV28, the J gene TRBJ2-3, with a possible D match to TRBD2 (6 bases). The CDR3 extends over 14 amino acids. Looked up from germline, CDR1 is MDHEN and CDR2 is SYDVKM. Trimming pared 3 bases from V and 3 bases from J, leaving 10 bases between. This CDR3 is CASSFVAGTDTQYF. DNA of the CDR3: TGTGCCAGCAGTTTTGTGGCGGGAACAGATACGCAGTATTTT. Full variable domain (missing parts from reference TRBV28 and TRBJ2-3): DVKVTQSSRYLVKRTGEKVFLECVQDMDHENMFWYRQDPGLGLRLIYFSYDVKMKEKGDIPEGYSVSREKKERFSLILESASTNQTSMYLCASSFVAGTDTQYFGPGTRLTVL.

This chain links TRBV29-1 with TRBJ2-7; D is ambiguous. V was trimmed by 1 base and J by 2 bases, leaving 12 bases between them. Germline V gene data show CDR1 as SQVTM and CDR2 as ANQGSEA. The CDR3 spans 14 residues. CDR3 DNA sequence: TGCAGCGTTGAAGCCCCCGCCCTCCCCTACGAGCAGTACTTC. Translating it yields CSVEAPALPYEQYF.

A few counts support this clone. Relative to the germline gene, one junction end is altered; a read error may explain this. The chain joins TRBV28 to TRBJ1-1; D not certain. This CDR3 is built from 14 residues. Germline values: CDR1 MDHEN, CDR2 SYDVKM. In DNA, the CDR3 is TGTGCCAGCACCGTCGGCGGGGTGAAGACTGAAGCTTTCTTT. Translated, it gives CASTVGGVKTEAFF. Variable domain in full (rest from reference TRBV28 and TRBJ1-1): DVKVTQSSRYLVKRTGEKVFLECVQDMDHENMFWYRQDPGLGLRLIYFSYDVKMKEKGDIPEGYSVSREKKERFSLILESASTNQTSMYLCASTVGGVKTEAFFGQGTRLTVV.

The gene calls are TRBV11-2 and TRBJ2-7, with D hard to call. The CDR3 extends over 14 amino acids. Trimming removed 1 base at V and 2 bases at J, with 9 bases between. The germline V gene encodes CDR1 SGHAT and CDR2 FQNNGV. The CDR3: CASSLGLAAYEQYF. The CDR3 DNA reads as TGTGCCAGCAGCTTAGGGCTCGCAGCCTACGAGCAGTACTTC.

This clone was seen just once. The chain combines TRBV18 with TRBJ1-2; 7 bases are shared with TRBD1. The CDR3 is made up of 15 amino acids. V trimming: 5 bases; J trimming: 8 bases; junction bases outside the gene matches: 14. Per germline, CDR1 KGHSH and CDR2 LQKENI. The DNA for the CDR3 is TGTGCCAGCTCATCTACATACGGGACAGAAGAAGGCTACACCTTC. Amino acid sequence: CASSSTYGTEEGYTF.

The chain uses TRBV5-1 and TRBJ1-1; possible D gene TRBD1, 5 bases. Trimming stripped 4 bases from V and 1 base from J, with 14 bases between. Per germline, CDR1 SGHRS and CDR2 YFSETQ. There are 15 residues in the CDR3. CDR3 bases: TGCGCCAGCAGCCAGAGGGGTGTTGGGAACACTGAAGCTTTCTTT. This codes for CASSQRGVGNTEAFF.

This chain links TRBV6-4 with TRBJ2-2; 8 bases are a match to TRBD2. Trimming took 6 bases from V and 5 from J; bases not matched to a gene: 5. The germline CDR1 and CDR2 sequences are MRHNA and SNTAGT. The CDR3 spans 14 residues. CDR3 nucleotides: TGTGCCAGCAGGGTAGCGGGATATACCGGGGAGCTGTTTTTT. Translated: CASRVAGYTGELFF.

The V call is TRBV18, the J call TRBJ2-1; D gene ambiguous. CDR1 and CDR2 from the germline V gene are KGHSH and LQKENI. The CDR3 runs 15 residues. Trimming removed 0 bases at V and 2 bases at J, with 8 bases between. CDR3 nucleotide sequence: TGTGCCAGCTCACCACCTACGGAGACCTACAATGAGCAGTTCTTC. Amino acid sequence: CASSPPTETYNEQFF.